These T cell receptor beta chains were read from a single sample in a study of blood T cell repertoires in COVID-19. Repertoires were generated with immunoSEQ multiplex PCR, while TCRdb's copy carries only in-frame clones and drops some. The data contain about 190,000 clones, approximately 80% of them seen just once; the ten biggest clones take up roughly 13%. Sequenced: peripheral blood. The receptor set was obtained from a man over 45 who had recovered from COVID-19. The CDR3 runs from the conserved cysteine through the conserved F or W. Each record gives: clone size, D gene, V gene, J gene, CDR3 DNA, CDR3 protein. The D gene is left open where the match is weak. Where a row states a size, it is once, few, many or the class of an expanded clone; other rows omit it.

NA,NA,TRBV4-2,TRBJ1-1,TGTGCCAGCAGCCAAGGACAGAACACTGAAGCTTTCTTT,CASSQGQNTEAFF
few,TRBD1,TRBV19,TRBJ1-5,TGTGCCAGTAGTAAAGGACAGGGCAATCAGCCCCAGCATTTT,CASSKGQGNQPQHF
NA,TRBD2,TRBV11-1,TRBJ2-1,TGTGCCAGCAGCTTAGAACGGCGACTAGCGGGATCTGAGCAGTTCTTC,CASSLERRLAGSEQFF
once,NA,TRBV27,TRBJ2-7,TGTGCCAGCAGTCACACATGGCCAACCGTCTCCTACGAGCAGTACTTC,CASSHTWPTVSYEQYF
NA,TRBD2,TRBV19,TRBJ2-1,TGTGCCAGTGGTAGCGGGAGAGATTACAATGAGCAGTTCTTC,CASGSGRDYNEQFF
NA,NA,TRBV29-1,TRBJ1-2,TGCAGCGTTGACAGCTATGGCTACACCTTC,CSVDSYGYTF
NA,TRBD2,TRBV3-1/TRBV3-2,TRBJ2-7,TGTGCCAGCAGCACCGGACTAGCGGGAGGTGGTGAGCAGTACTTC,CASSTGLAGGGEQYF
NA,NA,TRBV5-8,TRBJ1-2,TGTGCCAGCAGCAAGGACTCGGACTATGGCTACACCTTC,CASSKDSDYGYTF
many,NA,TRBV28,TRBJ2-3,TGTGCCAGCAGTTTTGTGGCAGGCACAGATACGCAGTATTTT,CASSFVAGTDTQYF
NA,NA,TRBV19,TRBJ2-5,TGTGCCAGTAGTATCCTCGAAGGAGGGGTAGAGACCCAGTACTTC,CASSILEGGVETQYF
many,NA,TRBV27,TRBJ1-4,TGTGCCAGCAGTTTAAACGGAGCAACTAATGAAAAACTGTTTTTT,CASSLNGATNEKLFF
NA,NA,TRBV3-1/TRBV3-2,TRBJ1-2,TGTGCCAGCAGCCAAGGCCAGACAGGTTCGATTCGTGGCTACACCTTC,CASSQGQTGSIRGYTF
once,NA,TRBV10-3,TRBJ2-7,TGTGCCATCAGTGGAGGGCTGGCTAGCAGTACCTACGAGCAGTACTTC,CAISGGLASSTYEQYF
NA,NA,TRBV10-2,TRBJ2-1,TGCGCCAGCAGTGAGTATTTGAGGGACTACAATGAGCAGTTCTTC,CASSEYLRDYNEQFF
NA,NA,TRBV19,TRBJ1-6,TGTGCCAGTAGTATGGCCGCCAGGGATGGTTCACCCCTCCACTTT,CASSMAARDGSPLHF
NA,NA,TRBV30,TRBJ1-5,TGTGCCTGGAGTGTGGGGGGGCCGGGCAATCAGCCCCAGCATTTT,CAWSVGGPGNQPQHF
NA,NA,TRBV9,TRBJ2-1,TGTGCCAGCAGCGTGCGACTCCGCCCCGACAATGAGCAGTTCTTC,CASSVRLRPDNEQFF
NA,TRBD1,TRBV30,TRBJ1-5,TGTGCCTGGAGTTATACAGGGGGCAATCAGCCCCAGCATTTT,CAWSYTGGNQPQHF
NA,NA,TRBV6-5,TRBJ2-4,TGTGCCAGCAGTTACTCGCGGGGAGGTGACATTCAGTACTTC,CASSYSRGGDIQYF
few,TRBD2,TRBV28,TRBJ2-6,TGTGCCAGCAGTTTTACGGGGGAGGGGATCCCTGGGGCCAACGTCCTGACTTTC,CASSFTGEGIPGANVLTF
many,NA,TRBV25-1,TRBJ1-2,TGTGCCAGCAGTGATATCCGGGGGTATGGCTACACCTTC,CASSDIRGYGYTF
NA,NA,TRBV5-1,TRBJ1-2,TGCGCCAGCAGCTTTCAGGGGCCTAACTATGGCTACACCTTC,CASSFQGPNYGYTF
NA,NA,TRBV7-9,TRBJ2-1,TGTGCCAGCAGCTTAGGAGGGTGGGGCAATGAGCAGTTCTTC,CASSLGGWGNEQFF
once,TRBD1,TRBV3-1/TRBV3-2,TRBJ1-5,TGTGCCAGCAGCCAAGATAGGGGGACAGGGGACAATCAGCCCCAGCATTTT,CASSQDRGTGDNQPQHF
NA,TRBD1,TRBV19,TRBJ2-3,TGTGCCAGTAGCAGGGGGCAGCGAGATACGCAGTATTTT,CASSRGQRDTQYF
NA,TRBD1,TRBV3-1/TRBV3-2,TRBJ1-6,TGTGCCAGCAGCCCAGGGGGTTATTCACCCCTCCACTTT,CASSPGGYSPLHF
NA,NA,TRBV7-8,TRBJ1-4,TGTGCCAGCAGCTTACCCCGCTTATCCAGGGGCGAAAAACTGTTTTTT,CASSLPRLSRGEKLFF
once,TRBD1,TRBV6-2/TRBV6-3,TRBJ2-1,TGTGCCAGCAGTACCGGACAGGGGGGCTACAATGAGCAGTTCTTC,CASSTGQGGYNEQFF
NA,NA,TRBV29-1,TRBJ1-3,TGCAGCGCGTACAGAGACTCTGGAAACACCATATATTTT,CSAYRDSGNTIYF
NA,NA,TRBV3-1/TRBV3-2,TRBJ2-2,TGTGCCAGCAGCCAAGGACGTATCAGGACCGGGGAGCTGTTTTTT,CASSQGRIRTGELFF
NA,NA,TRBV2,TRBJ1-4,TGTGCCAGCAGTAGGGGGGGAAATGAAAAACTGTTTTTT,CASSRGGNEKLFF
NA,NA,TRBV28,TRBJ2-1,TGTGCCAGCAGTCCGGGCAGGGGGGCCTACAATGAGCAGTTCTTC,CASSPGRGAYNEQFF
once,NA,TRBV5-1,TRBJ2-7,TGCGCCAGCAATGACCCGCGGGGCGCCTACGAGCAGTACTTC,CASNDPRGAYEQYF
few,TRBD2,TRBV7-2,TRBJ2-7,TGTGCCAGCAGCTTAATAAGGTTTAGGACTAGTAGTTACGAGCAGTACTTC,CASSLIRFRTSSYEQYF
once,NA,TRBV19,TRBJ2-7,TGTGCCAGTAGTATAGGGGGGGTCTCTACGGCGTACGAGCAGTACTTC,CASSIGGVSTAYEQYF
NA,TRBD1,TRBV6-5,TRBJ2-7,TGTGCCAGCAGTTTGGGACAGGGGGCTTACGAGCAGTACTTC,CASSLGQGAYEQYF
NA,NA,TRBV30,TRBJ1-2,TGTGCCTGGAGTGTATACAGGGAAGGCTACACCTTC,CAWSVYREGYTF
NA,TRBD2,TRBV18,TRBJ2-3,TGTGCCAGCTCACCGGGACTAGCGGGGACAGATACGCAGTATTTT,CASSPGLAGTDTQYF
NA,TRBD1,TRBV10-3,TRBJ2-5,TGTGCCATCAGCTACAGGGGGGACCAAGAGACCCAGTACTTC,CAISYRGDQETQYF